What follows are 8 T cell receptor beta chains derived from one specimen sequenced in a study of blood T cell repertoires in COVID-19. Some clones are missing from TCRdb's copy, which holds only in-frame ones; the method was immunoSEQ multiplex PCR. The profile shows more than 150,000 clones, less than 90% of them singletons. Sequencing was done on a sample of peripheral blood. These TCRs come from an older man with active or convalescent COVID-19.

The V call is TRBV19, the J call TRBJ2-2, with D possibly TRBD1 on 6 matching bases. Deletions cut 5 bases from V and 4 bases from J, with 20 bases between. The V gene's germline CDR1 is LNHDA and CDR2 SQIVND (reference sequence). The CDR3 has 17 amino acids. The CDR3 sequence is CASSASGARGGTGELFF. The DNA of the CDR3 is TGTGCCAGTAGTGCCTCCGGGGCCCGAGGGGGCACCGGGGAGCTGTTTTTT.

CDR3 amino acids: CASKGQGFEQYF. CDR3 DNA: TGTGCCAGCAAGGGACAGGGATTCGAGCAGTACTTC. The chain joins TRBV2 to TRBJ2-7; 9 bases fit TRBD1. This CDR3 has 12 amino acids. Trimming at V came to 7 bases and at J to 6 bases, leaving 4 bases not matched to a gene. The germline gives CDR1 SNHLY, CDR2 FYNNEI.

V is TRBV2 and J is TRBJ1-1; weak D call: TRBD1 (6 bases). The CDR3 runs 14 residues. CDR1 and CDR2 (germline): SNHLY, FYNNEI. V was clipped by 8 bases and J by 1 base, with 14 bases between them. The CDR3 here is CASGPWTENTEAFF. Written as DNA, the CDR3 is TGTGCCAGCGGACCCTGGACAGAGAACACTGAAGCTTTCTTT.

The chain carries TRBV7-2 and TRBJ1-2, with D unclear. The CDR3 runs to 14 residues. Per the germline V gene, CDR1 is SGHTA and CDR2 is FQGNSA. Trimming left V 1 base short and J 6 bases short, with 12 bases between. For the CDR3, the DNA is TGTGCCAGCAGCTTAGTAGGGCCCGGGGATGGCTACACCTTC. Translating gives CASSLVGPGDGYTF.

The rearrangement uses TRBV9 and TRBJ2-2; TRBD2 matches 7 bases. V dropped 6 bases and J dropped 4; count of bases not matched to a gene: 9. This CDR3 is 15 amino acids long. The germline V gene encodes CDR1 SGDLS and CDR2 YYNGEE. Here the CDR3 DNA reads TGTGCCAGCACCAAGGGCGGGAGTGGCACCGGGGAGCTGTTTTTT. Protein sequence: CASTKGGSGTGELFF.

The chain combines TRBV5-1 with TRBJ1-1; TRBD1 agrees at 7 bases. V was clipped by 4 bases and J by 6 bases; unmatched bases: 15. The CDR3 has 16 residues. Germline lookup yields CDR1 SGHRS and CDR2 YFSETQ. CDR3 residues: CASSPRTGQWDPEAFF. CDR3 coding DNA: TGCGCCAGCAGCCCAAGGACAGGTCAGTGGGATCCTGAAGCTTTCTTT.

Details on this clone: In the same sample, other DNA sequences code for this CDR3. This chain links TRBV29-1 with TRBJ2-1; D may be TRBD1 (6 bases). CDR1 SQVTM and CDR2 ANQGSEA come from the germline V gene. V was cut by 7 bases and J by 0 bases, with 10 bases left in between. The CDR3 extends over 13 amino acids. CDR3 coding DNA: TGCAGCGCTGGGGGCCGCTCCTACAATGAGCAGTTCTTC. Its protein product is CSAGGRSYNEQFF.

The chain couples TRBV9 to TRBJ1-5; perhaps TRBD1 as D (5 bases). CDR1 is SGDLS and CDR2 is YYNGEE in the germline V gene. V shed 0 bases and J shed 6 bases, with 10 bases lying between them. The CDR3 runs to 14 residues. The CDR3 here is CASSVDGAAQPQHF. CDR3 coding DNA: TGTGCCAGCAGCGTAGATGGGGCGGCTCAGCCCCAGCATTTT.